This T cell receptor (beta chain) is drawn from a study of T cells in Graves' hyperthyroidism and ophthalmopathy. Study-wide context: Initial diagnosis, before any treatment, was when peripheral blood was collected.

Germline CDR1 is LGHDT and CDR2 is YNNKEL (reference sequence). V was clipped by 3 bases and J by 4 bases; unmatched bases: 7. This CDR3 is 16 amino acids long. There are many counts of this clonotype. Antigen unknown. Amplified TCR beta CDR3 regions came from RNA transcripts. First-round RT-PCR with HTBI primers amplified the TCR CDR3 region. In TCRdb, the multiplex PCR reads were re-called with MiXCR into one record per CDR3 protein. Here the sample spans about 400,000 distinct CDR3 sequences, under 15% being singletons. The study, taken as a whole, reports: Stable hyperthyroidism and ophthalmopathy were separated using 13 V-J signatures. Most thyroid clonotypes expanded above 0.001 appeared in blood too.

Sequenced input: blood. The rearrangement uses TRBV3-1 and TRBJ2-1, with TRBD2 identical over 9 bases. The TCR sequence derives from a woman younger than 45 with Graves' hyperthyroidism. CDR3 in amino acids: CASSQRSGRGYNEQFF. DNA of the CDR3: TGTGCCAGCAGCCAGCGTAGCGGGAGAGGTTACAATGAGCAGTTCTTC.